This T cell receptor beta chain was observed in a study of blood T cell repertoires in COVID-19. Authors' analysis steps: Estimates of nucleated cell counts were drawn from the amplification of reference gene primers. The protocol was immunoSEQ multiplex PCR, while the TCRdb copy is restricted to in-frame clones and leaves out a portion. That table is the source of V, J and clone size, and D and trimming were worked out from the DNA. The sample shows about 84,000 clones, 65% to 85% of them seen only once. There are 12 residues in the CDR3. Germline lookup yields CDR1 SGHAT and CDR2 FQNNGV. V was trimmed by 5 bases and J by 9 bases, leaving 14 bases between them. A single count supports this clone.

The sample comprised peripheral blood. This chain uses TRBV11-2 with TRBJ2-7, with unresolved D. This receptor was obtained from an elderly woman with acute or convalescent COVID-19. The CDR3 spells CASSLTVNGQYF. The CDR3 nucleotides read TGTGCCAGCAGCCTAACCGTCAACGGGCAGTACTTC.